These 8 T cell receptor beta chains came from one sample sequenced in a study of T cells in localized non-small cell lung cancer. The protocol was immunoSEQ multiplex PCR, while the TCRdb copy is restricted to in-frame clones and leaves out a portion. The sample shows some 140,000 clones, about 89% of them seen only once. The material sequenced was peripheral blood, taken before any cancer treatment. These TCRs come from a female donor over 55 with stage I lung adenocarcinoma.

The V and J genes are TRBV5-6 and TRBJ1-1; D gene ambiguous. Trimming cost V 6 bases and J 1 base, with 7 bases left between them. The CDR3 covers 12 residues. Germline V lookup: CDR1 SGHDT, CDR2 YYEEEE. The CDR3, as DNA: TGTGCCAGCAACATCCGGAACACTGAAGCTTTCTTT. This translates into CASNIRNTEAFF.

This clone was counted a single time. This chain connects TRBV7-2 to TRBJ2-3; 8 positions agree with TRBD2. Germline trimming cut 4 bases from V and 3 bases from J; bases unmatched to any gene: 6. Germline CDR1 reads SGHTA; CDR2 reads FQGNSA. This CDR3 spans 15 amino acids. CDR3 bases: TGTGCCAGCAGCTACGGAGCGGGAGAAACAGATACGCAGTATTTT. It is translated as CASSYGAGETDTQYF.

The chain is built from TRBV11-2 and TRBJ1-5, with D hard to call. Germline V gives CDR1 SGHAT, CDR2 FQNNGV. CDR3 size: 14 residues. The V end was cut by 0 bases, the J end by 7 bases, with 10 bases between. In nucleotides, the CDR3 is TGTGCCAGCAGCTTAGAGAGGGAGGGCCAGCCCCAGCATTTT. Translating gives CASSLEREGQPQHF.

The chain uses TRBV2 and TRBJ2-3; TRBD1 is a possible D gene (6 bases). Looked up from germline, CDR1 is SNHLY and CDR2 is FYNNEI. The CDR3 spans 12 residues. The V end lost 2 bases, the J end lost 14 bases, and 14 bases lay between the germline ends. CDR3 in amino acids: CASSEIQGGGYF. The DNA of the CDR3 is TGTGCCAGCAGTGAAATACAGGGTGGGGGGTATTTT.

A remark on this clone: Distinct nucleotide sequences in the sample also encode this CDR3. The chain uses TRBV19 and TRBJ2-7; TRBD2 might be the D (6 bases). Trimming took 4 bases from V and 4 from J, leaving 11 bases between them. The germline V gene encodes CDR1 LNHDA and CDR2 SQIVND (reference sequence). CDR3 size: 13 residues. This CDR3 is CASSTGTEYEQYF. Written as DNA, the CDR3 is TGTGCCAGTAGTACCGGGACTGAATACGAGCAGTACTTC. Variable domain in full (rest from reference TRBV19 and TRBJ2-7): DGGITQSPKYLFRKEGQNVTLSCEQNLNHDAMYWYRQDPGQGLRLIYYSQIVNDFQKGDIAEGYSVSREKKESFPLTVTSAQKNPTAFYLCASSTGTEYEQYFGPGTRLTVT.

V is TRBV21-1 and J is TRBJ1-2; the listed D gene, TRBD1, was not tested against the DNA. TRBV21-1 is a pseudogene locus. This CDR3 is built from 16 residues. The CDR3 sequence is CASSKRRIQGDYGYTF. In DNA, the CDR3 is TGTGCCAGCAGCAAAAGGCGAATACAGGGAGACTATGGCTACACCTTC.

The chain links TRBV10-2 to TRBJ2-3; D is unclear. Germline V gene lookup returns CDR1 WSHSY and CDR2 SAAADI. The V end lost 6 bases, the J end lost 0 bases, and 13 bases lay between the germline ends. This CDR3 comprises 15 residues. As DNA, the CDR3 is TGCGCCAGCAGCGAAACATTGCGTAGCACAGATACGCAGTATTTT. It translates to CASSETLRSTDTQYF.

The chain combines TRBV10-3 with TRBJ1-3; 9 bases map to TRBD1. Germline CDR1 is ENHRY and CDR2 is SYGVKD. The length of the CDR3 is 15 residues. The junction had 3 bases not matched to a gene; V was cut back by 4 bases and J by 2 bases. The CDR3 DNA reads TGTGCCATCAGTGCGGGACAGGGAGCTGGAAACACCATATATTTT. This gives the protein CAISAGQGAGNTIYF.